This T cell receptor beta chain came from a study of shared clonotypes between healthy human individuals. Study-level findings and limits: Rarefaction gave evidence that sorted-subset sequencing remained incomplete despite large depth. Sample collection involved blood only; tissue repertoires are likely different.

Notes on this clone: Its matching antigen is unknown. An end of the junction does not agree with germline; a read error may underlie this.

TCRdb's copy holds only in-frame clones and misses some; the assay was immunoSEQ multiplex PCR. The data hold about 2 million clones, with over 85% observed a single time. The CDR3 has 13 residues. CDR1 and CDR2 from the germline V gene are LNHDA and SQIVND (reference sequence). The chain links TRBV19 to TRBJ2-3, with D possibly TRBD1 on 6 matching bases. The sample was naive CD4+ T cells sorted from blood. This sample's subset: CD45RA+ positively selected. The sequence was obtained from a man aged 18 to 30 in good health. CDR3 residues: CASSIGTLDTQYF. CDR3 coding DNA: TGTGCCAGTAGCATAGGGACACTGGATACGCAGTATTTT.